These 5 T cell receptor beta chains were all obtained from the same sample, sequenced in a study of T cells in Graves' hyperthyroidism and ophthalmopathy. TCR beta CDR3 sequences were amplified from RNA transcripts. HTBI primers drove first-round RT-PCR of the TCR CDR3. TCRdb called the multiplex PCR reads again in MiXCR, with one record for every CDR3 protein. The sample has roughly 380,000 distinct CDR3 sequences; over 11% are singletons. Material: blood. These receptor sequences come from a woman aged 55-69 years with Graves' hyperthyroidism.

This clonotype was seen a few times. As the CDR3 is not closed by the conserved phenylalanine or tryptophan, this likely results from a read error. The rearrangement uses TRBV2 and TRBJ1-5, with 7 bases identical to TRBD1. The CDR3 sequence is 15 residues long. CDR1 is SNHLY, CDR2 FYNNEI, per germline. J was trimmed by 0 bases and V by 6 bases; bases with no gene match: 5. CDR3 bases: TGTGCCAGCAGCGGGACAGTACATAGCAATCAGCCCCAGCATTCT. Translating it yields CASSGTVHSNQPQHS.

The CDR3 spells CASSKHTRGSGVNQPQHF. CDR3 bases: TGTGCCAGCAGCAAACATACTAGGGGGTCCGGGGTCAATCAGCCCCAGCATTTT. V gene TRBV7-9 combines with J gene TRBJ1-5, with D possibly TRBD1 on 6 matching bases. The V gene lost 5 bases and the J gene lost 3 bases, with 23 bases spanning the gap. The CDR3 is 18 amino acids. Germline V gene data show CDR1 as SEHNR and CDR2 as FQNEAQ (reference sequence).

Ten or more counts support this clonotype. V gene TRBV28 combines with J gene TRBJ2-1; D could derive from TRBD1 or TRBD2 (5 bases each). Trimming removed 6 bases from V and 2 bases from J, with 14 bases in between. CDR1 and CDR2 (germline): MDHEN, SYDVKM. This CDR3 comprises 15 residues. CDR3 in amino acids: CASSLFGGAYNEQFF. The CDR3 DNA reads TGTGCCAGCAGCCTCTTTGGGGGAGCCTACAATGAGCAGTTCTTC.

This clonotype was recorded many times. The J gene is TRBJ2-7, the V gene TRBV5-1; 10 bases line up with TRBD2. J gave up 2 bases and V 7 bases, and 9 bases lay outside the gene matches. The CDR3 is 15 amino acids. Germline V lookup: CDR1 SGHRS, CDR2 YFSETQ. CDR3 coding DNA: TGCGCCAGCCGACTAACTAGCGGGACTACCTACGAGCAGTACTTC. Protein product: CASRLTSGTTYEQYF.

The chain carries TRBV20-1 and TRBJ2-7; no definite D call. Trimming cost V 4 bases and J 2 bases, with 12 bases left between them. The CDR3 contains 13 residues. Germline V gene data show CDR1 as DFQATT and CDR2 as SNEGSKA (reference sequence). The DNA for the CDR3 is TGCAGTGCTATGCAACCCGTAGCCTACGAGCAGTACTTC. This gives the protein CSAMQPVAYEQYF.